The present T cell receptor (beta chain) was sequenced within a study of human T cells and chemical hapten exposure (dated by TCRdb to the early 2020s). Looking at the study overall: For sensitization, 2% DPC in acetone was applied to a roughly 2 cm by roughly 2 cm area of upper inner arm skin. Libraries were pooled for sequencing, and per-sample TCR yields varied mainly because of small differences in library volumes within the pool. The patient cohort, mostly female, included alopecia areata with under or over 50% scalp involvement, alopecia totalis and alopecia universalis. Peripheral blood TCR repertoire changes were tracked in vivo in alopecia patients during primary and secondary sensitization to the hapten diphenylcyclopropenone (DPC). Blood samples were taken from patients before sensitization (week 0) and at 2, 6 and about 24 weeks after DPC sensitization. Patch testing on the upper back used Finn chambers containing 0.01% DPC, with scoring done after 6 days according to International Contact Dermatitis Research Group standards. Patients additionally received weekly therapeutic DPC doses to the scalp throughout the approximately 24-week study period. Nearly 30 alopecia patients provided blood for TCR sequencing at one to four time points (pre-sensitization, 2, 6 and 24 weeks).

This clonotype was observed at least ten times. No antigen is known for it. Base qualities are missing; no much larger clone stands one base away. What the research found in general, with its limitations: Significantly more large CDR3 similarity clusters were formed by expanded TCRs than by pre-sensitization or healthy control sets, consistent with antigen-driven responses. DPC sensitization did not change how many TCRs were above 1 in 1000 frequency, and no evidence was found of alterations in global repertoire structure. Patch test score correlated positively with the number of PT1 expanded TCRs, reaching significance at thresholds 8, 16 and 32 but not at 4. Alopecia, a presumed autoimmune disease, was present in all patients, so the immune response of the patients might differ from that of healthy individuals. After repeated subsampling, the strength of the expansion versus patch-test correlation and the threshold at which it became significant changed.

Libraries were prepared through RACE. TCRdb records NextSeq 500 as the sequencer. Library preparation attached unique molecular identifiers to individual cDNA molecules for quantitative, reproducible TCR counting. From each blood RNA sample, both TCR alpha and TCR beta chains were sequenced. As for the original processing: A median of approximately 96,000 TCRs per sample was observed, with a range of about 23,224 to 690,600. V, J and CDR3 annotation of the TCR reads was performed with the Decombinator software suite. For PS versus PT1 abundance plots, all samples were subsampled to the same number of TCRs (28,000). TCRs were defined as expanded if absent before sensitization and observed at least eight times at the 2-week time point. The public reads were reprocessed in TCRdb via fastp at Q25 and MiXCR, keeping in-frame beta chains. Each CDR3 protein appears once, grouped with its most common genes and DNA. V and J calls and clone size were set by TCRdb, not the authors. This sample is represented by over 55,000 distinct CDR3 sequences; 9.5% to 15% of them were singletons. The ten biggest clones cover about 2.4% of the sample.

What this sample's time point label stands for: patch test 3, about 24 weeks after DPC sensitization. Sample treatment or condition, as interpreted from the label and publication: therapeutic diphenylcyclopropenone sensitization with weekly scalp DPC. At every patch-test visit, the blood draw took place before the patch test was put on. To be eligible, patients had to be aged 18 to 70, diagnosed with alopecia and judged suitable for DPC therapy, while pregnant patients were excluded. Total RNA was isolated from unfractionated whole blood collected in Tempus Blood RNA tubes. The receptor comes from a man aged 25 to 45 with alopecia areata. Some clones in this sample may be carry-over from other donors' samples. The input for sequencing was whole blood, taken in connection with sensitization to the hapten diphenylcyclopropenone (DPC).

In nucleotide form, the sequence is TGTGCCAGCAGTTACACAGGACCTACAAGTGAGCAGTTCTTC. Translated, this gives CASSYTGPTSEQFF. The rearranged segments are TRBV6-2 or TRBV6-3 and TRBJ2-1, with a tentative D gene TRBD1 over 5 matching bases. V is pared back by 2 bases and J by 9 bases, with 14 bases lying between the germline termini. Taken from the germline V gene, the CDR1 and CDR2 loops are MNHEY and SVGEGT. The CDR3 runs 14 amino acids, cysteine and phenylalanine included. Just the 42-base CDR3 DNA is kept, in frame starting at base 1.